Listed here are 17 T cell receptor beta chains from one sample, sequenced in a study of T cells in localized non-small cell lung cancer. Data came from immunoSEQ multiplex PCR; TCRdb stores just in-frame clones and leaves some out. The repertoire has under 4,500 clones, around 24% of them found once; the top ten carry roughly 30%. Sequencing used lung tumor tissue, obtained before any cancer treatment. The receptors shown here come from a woman aged 35 to 69 with stage I lung adenocarcinoma.

This clone was counted between two and nine times. The V and J genes are TRBV28 and TRBJ1-5; D is uncertain. The CDR3 length is 14 residues. The germline V and J ends were trimmed by 3 bases and 7 bases, with 13 bases remaining between them. Germline V gene data show CDR1 as MDHEN and CDR2 as SYDVKM. The CDR3 nucleotides are TGTGCCAGCAGTTTGCCAGGTACGAGACAGCCCCAGCATTTT. This sequence encodes CASSLPGTRQPQHF.

This clone was counted a few times. This rearrangement joins TRBV19 to TRBJ1-4, with TRBD1 matching 7 bases. This CDR3 is 15 amino acids long. CDR1 is LNHDA and CDR2 is SQIVND in the germline V gene (reference sequence). Trimming took 2 bases from V and 8 from J; bases not matched to a gene: 8. CDR3 sequence reads: CASSIQEGAWEKLFF. The CDR3 region has the DNA TGTGCCAGTAGTATACAGGAGGGGGCTTGGGAAAAACTGTTTTTT.

The chain joins TRBV7-5 to TRBJ2-2; TRBD2 is taken as the D call from the table, unchecked against the DNA. TRBV7-5 has pseudogene status. The CDR3 has 15 residues. CDR3 protein: CASSPGDYHTGELFF. CDR3 nucleotide sequence: TGTGCCAGCAGCCCTGGGGACTACCACACCGGGGAGCTGTTTTTT.

This clone has just a few counts. The V and J genes are TRBV11-3 and TRBJ2-3; D call uncertain. Germline V lookup: CDR1 SGHNT, CDR2 YENEEA. CDR3 length: 17 residues. V was cut by 3 bases and J by 2 bases, with 18 bases left in between. As DNA, the CDR3 is TGTGCCAGCAGCTTCGGCCTCTTTACCTTGAACACAGATACGCAGTATTTT. Protein sequence: CASSFGLFTLNTDTQYF.

This clone is categorized as medium-sized (0.01 to 0.1%). The chain recombines TRBV11-3 with TRBJ2-2, with unresolved D. The ends were cut back, 5 bases at V and 7 bases at J, with 17 bases in the middle. The germline gives CDR1 SGHNT, CDR2 YENEEA. The CDR3 extends over 15 amino acids. CDR3 loop: CASSRTKSSYGELFF. CDR3 DNA sequence: TGTGCCAGCAGCAGGACCAAGTCGTCTTACGGGGAGCTGTTTTTT. Full variable domain (rest looked up from reference TRBV11-3 and TRBJ2-2): EAGVVQSPRYKIIEKKQPVAFWCNPISGHNTLYWYLQNLGQGPELLIRYENEEAVDDSQLPKDRFSAERLKGVDSTLKIQPAELGDSAVYLCASSRTKSSYGELFFGEGSRLTVL.

In its sample, this clone was seen a few times. The rearrangement uses TRBV9 and TRBJ1-2; D perhaps matches TRBD1 (5 bases). V lost 3 bases and J 1 base, leaving 16 bases between the germline ends. The CDR3 length is 16 residues. Germline V CDR1 and CDR2: SGDLS, YYNGEE. CDR3 amino acids: CASSARPQGFNYGYTF. The CDR3 DNA reads as TGTGCCAGCAGCGCTCGTCCTCAGGGATTTAACTATGGCTACACCTTC.

J is TRBJ1-1 and V is TRBV11-3, with D perhaps matching TRBD1 (5 bases). The ends were cut back, 3 bases at V and 10 bases at J, with 18 bases in the middle. Per the germline V gene, CDR1 is SGHNT and CDR2 is YENEEA. The CDR3 is 14 amino acids. The CDR3 loop is CASSFIAGPAGAFF. As DNA, the CDR3 is TGTGCCAGCAGCTTTATCGCAGGGCCTGCTGGAGCTTTCTTT.

Ten or more counts support this clone. The V gene is TRBV9, the J gene TRBJ1-2; no firm D call. This CDR3 comprises 13 residues. V was pared by 5 bases and J by 8 bases, with 16 bases between. Per the germline V gene, CDR1 is SGDLS and CDR2 is YYNGEE. CDR3 sequence (DNA): TGTGCCAGCAGTGAAAGCTACTATAACGGCTACACCTTC. This gives the protein CASSESYYNGYTF. The whole variable domain, filled in from reference TRBV9 and TRBJ1-2, reads DSGVTQTPKHLITATGQRVTLRCSPRSGDLSVYWYQQSLDQGLQFLIQYYNGEERAKGNILERFSAQQFPDLHSELNLSSLELGDSALYFCASSESYYNGYTFGSGTRLTVV.

This clone was seen a few times. This sequence joins TRBV11-3 and TRBJ2-2; TRBD2 matches at 7 bases. The V gene's germline CDR1 is SGHNT and CDR2 YENEEA. This CDR3 region has 14 residues. V trimming: 6 bases; J trimming: 6 bases; junction bases outside the gene matches: 7. In DNA form, the CDR3 reads TGTGCCAGCAGGCCTAGCGGTTATGCCGGGGAGCTGTTTTTT. This sequence encodes CASRPSGYAGELFF.

The rearrangement links TRBV25-1 to TRBJ2-2, with D hard to call. Trimming left V 3 bases short and J 7 bases short, with 9 bases between. The germline gives CDR1 MGHDK, CDR2 SYGVNS. This CDR3 comprises 13 residues. CDR3 loop: CASSDQLGGELFF. CDR3 bases: TGTGCCAGCAGTGACCAGCTGGGCGGGGAGCTGTTTTTT. Together with reference TRBV25-1 and TRBJ2-2, the CDR3 gives the full variable domain: EADIYQTPRYLVIGTGKKITLECSQTMGHDKMYWYQQDPGMELHLIHYSYGVNSTEKGDLSSESTVSRIRTEHFPLTLESARPSHTSQYLCASSDQLGGELFFGEGSRLTVL.

The J gene is TRBJ1-1, the V gene TRBV11-3, with 9 bases lining up with TRBD1. CDR3 length: 14 amino acids. The germline V gene encodes CDR1 SGHNT and CDR2 YENEEA. J gave up 1 base and V 6 bases, and 3 bases lay outside the gene matches. CDR3 region: CASRGGQGNTEAFF. The CDR3 nucleotides are TGTGCCAGCAGGGGGGGACAGGGGAACACTGAAGCTTTCTTT.

Judged by abundance, this clone is medium-sized (0.01 to 0.1%). The rearrangement uses TRBV6-8 and TRBJ1-1, with a weak D call TRBD1 (6 bases). V lost 6 bases to trimming and J lost 1 base, with 21 bases between them. Germline loops: CDR1 MNHGY, CDR2 SAAAGT. The CDR3 totals 17 residues. This CDR3 is CASSPIGMGHPNTEAFF. The DNA for the CDR3 is TGTGCCAGCAGCCCCATAGGAATGGGACACCCGAACACTGAAGCTTTCTTT.

This clone appeared a few times. CDR3 residues: CASKSNTGELFF. CDR3 coding DNA: TGTGCCAGTAAATCGAACACCGGGGAGCTGTTTTTT. The chain carries TRBV19 and TRBJ2-2; D ambiguous. V was shortened by 7 bases and J by 0 bases, with 3 bases between the two germline ends. The germline CDR1 and CDR2 sequences are LNHDA and SQIVND (reference sequence). The CDR3 sequence is 12 residues long. The complete variable domain, with remaining parts taken from reference TRBV19 and TRBJ2-2, reads DGGITQSPKYLFRKEGQNVTLSCEQNLNHDAMYWYRQDPGQGLRLIYYSQIVNDFQKGDIAEGYSVSREKKESFPLTVTSAQKNPTAFYLCASKSNTGELFFGEGSRLTVL.

V usage is TRBV7-2 and J usage is TRBJ2-2; a possible D gene is TRBD1 (6 bases). CDR3 length: 13 residues. The germline CDR1 and CDR2 sequences are SGHTA and FQGNSA. Trimming removed 3 bases from V and 5 bases from J, with 7 bases in between. The CDR3 nucleotides are TGTGCCAGCAGCTTTACAGGGACCGGGGAGCTGTTTTTT. This gives the protein CASSFTGTGELFF.

This rearrangement joins TRBV19 to TRBJ2-2; TRBD1 matches 7 bases. The germline CDR1 and CDR2 sequences are LNHDA and SQIVND (reference sequence). The CDR3 is 14 amino acids. Trimming at V came to 7 bases and at J to 1 base, leaving 3 bases not matched to a gene. DNA of the CDR3: TGTGCCAGTATTCGACAGGGGAACACCGGGGAGCTGTTTTTT. This codes for CASIRQGNTGELFF.

This clone was seen a handful of times. The V and J genes are TRBV4-1 and TRBJ1-4, with D possibly TRBD1 on 5 matching bases. The germline CDR1 and CDR2 sequences are MGHRA and YSYEKL. Trimming stripped 4 bases from V and 4 bases from J, with 16 bases between. The CDR3 consists of 16 residues. DNA for the CDR3: TGCGCCAGCAGCCGAGGGGACGGCCAATATAATGAAAAACTGTTTTTT. Amino acid sequence: CASSRGDGQYNEKLFF.

This clone was counted only a few times. The chain employs TRBV19 and TRBJ2-2; D ambiguous. CDR3 length: 13 amino acids. Germline assignment: CDR1 LNHDA and CDR2 SQIVND (reference sequence). The CDR3 loop is CAHADANTGELFF. Here the CDR3 DNA reads TGTGCTCATGCGGACGCGAACACCGGGGAGCTGTTTTTT.